Presented here are 28 T cell receptor beta chains from one specimen sequenced in a study of T cell changes during pregnancy in multiple sclerosis. Sequencing was performed with immunoSEQ multiplex PCR; in TCRdb, only in-frame clones are kept and a portion is missing. The table shows around 49,000 clones, with 90% occurring only once. The specimen comprised peripheral blood, sampled after pregnancy. Every receptor here comes from a female donor in good health, enrolled as a control in a pregnancy study.

This clone was observed once. CDR3 in amino acids: CASSQVRQGVTEAFF. The CDR3 region has the DNA TGCGCCAGCAGCCAAGTCAGACAGGGGGTCACTGAAGCTTTCTTT. The chain uses TRBV4-3 and TRBJ1-1, with 9 bases that match TRBD1. Germline V gives CDR1 LGHNA, CDR2 YSLEER. The CDR3 consists of 15 residues. The V and J ends lost 1 base and 4 bases, in that order; junction bases with no gene match: 4.

The rearrangement joins TRBV18 to TRBJ2-3; a possible D gene is TRBD1 (5 bases). The length of the CDR3 is 18 residues. Between the trimmed V and J ends, which lost 3 bases and 0 bases, there was a span of 19 bases. CDR1 is KGHSH and CDR2 is LQKENI in the germline V gene. Written as DNA, the CDR3 is TGTGCCAGCTCACCCCTTGACAGAACCAGAGCTAGCACAGATACGCAGTATTTT. Encoded protein: CASSPLDRTRASTDTQYF.

The chain employs TRBV2 and TRBJ2-7; TRBD1 aligns across 7 bases. CDR1 and CDR2 from the germline V gene are SNHLY and FYNNEI. The CDR3 is 13 amino acids. Unmatched junction bases numbered 7, after V lost 8 bases and J lost 3 bases. DNA of the CDR3: TGTGCCAGCGACAGGGACGGTCTCTACGAGCAGTACTTC. This gives the protein CASDRDGLYEQYF.

The gene calls are TRBV6-5 and TRBJ2-3, with 7 bases identical to TRBD2. J gave up 0 bases and V 4 bases, and 4 bases lay outside the gene matches. CDR3 size: 15 residues. Germline V gives CDR1 MNHEY, CDR2 SVGAGI. The CDR3 nucleotides read TGTGCCAGCAGTTCGGTAGCGGGCAGCACAGATACGCAGTATTTT. Amino acid sequence: CASSSVAGSTDTQYF.

This clone has a handful of counts. Written as DNA, the CDR3 is TGTGCCAGCAGTTACTCTCGGGGAGACGGCTACACCTTC. It is translated as CASSYSRGDGYTF. The chain couples TRBV6-5 to TRBJ1-2; D is undetermined. Germline V gene sequence: CDR1 MNHEY, CDR2 SVGAGI. V was clipped by 0 bases and J by 8 bases, with 10 bases between them. CDR3 size: 13 residues.

J is TRBJ1-2 and V is TRBV5-1; possibly TRBD1 for D (6 bases). In germline, CDR1 is SGHRS, CDR2 YFSETQ. Between the trimmed V and J ends, which lost 6 bases and 6 bases, there was a span of 18 bases. This CDR3 spans 14 amino acids. CDR3 protein: CASTPLTGTDGYTF. CDR3 nucleotides: TGCGCCAGCACCCCACTCACAGGGACGGATGGCTACACCTTC.

The chain combines TRBV28 with TRBJ1-4; the D gene is possibly TRBD1 (5 bases). The length of the CDR3 is 14 residues. Germline V gene sequence: CDR1 MDHEN, CDR2 SYDVKM. Trimming shortened V by 8 bases and J by 8 bases, and 18 bases separated the two germline ends. The CDR3 DNA sequence: TGTGCCAGCGGTCAAGCGGGGGGTGGGGAAAAACTGTTTTTT. Amino acids: CASGQAGGGEKLFF.

This clone showed up just once. The chain recombines TRBV6-5 with TRBJ1-1; perhaps TRBD1 as D (5 bases). Looked up from germline, CDR1 is MNHEY and CDR2 is SVGAGI. V lost 9 bases and J 0 bases, leaving 14 bases between the germline ends. The CDR3 contains 14 residues. The CDR3 reads CASCGGVLNTEAFF. CDR3 DNA sequence: TGTGCCAGTTGCGGGGGGGTCCTGAACACTGAAGCTTTCTTT.

This chain joins TRBV7-2 and TRBJ1-2, with a tentative D call TRBD1 (6 bases). CDR1 SGHTA and CDR2 FQGNSA come from the germline V gene. Between the trimmed V and J ends, which lost 6 bases and 4 bases, there was a span of 21 bases. This CDR3 comprises 16 residues. CDR3 amino acids: CASRYGDTLRGYGYTF. The CDR3 nucleotides read TGTGCCAGCAGGTACGGGGACACCCTAAGAGGCTATGGCTACACCTTC.

The V and J genes are TRBV18 and TRBJ2-6; D possibly corresponds to TRBD2 (5 bases). Germline V gives CDR1 KGHSH, CDR2 LQKENI. The CDR3 is 14 residues long. V shed 3 bases and J shed 4 bases, with 7 bases lying between them. Here the CDR3 DNA reads TGTGCCAGCTCACCGCCGGGAGGGGCCAACGTCCTGACTTTC. Translation gives CASSPPGGANVLTF.

This clone showed up just a few times. V is TRBV6-5 and J is TRBJ2-7; D is unresolved. This CDR3 has 14 amino acids. The germline V and J ends were trimmed by 2 bases and 0 bases, with 8 bases remaining between them. Germline V lookup: CDR1 MNHEY, CDR2 SVGAGI. In nucleotides, the CDR3 is TGTGCCAGCAGTTACGGGCAGTCCTCCTACGAGCAGTACTTC. This encodes CASSYGQSSYEQYF.

V is TRBV5-1 and J is TRBJ1-3; 7 bases line up with TRBD1. CDR3 length: 16 residues. V gave up 3 bases and J gave up 0 bases; unmatched junction bases: 6. Germline V lookup: CDR1 SGHRS, CDR2 YFSETQ. The CDR3 loop is CASSSGQFSSGNTIYF. CDR3 in DNA: TGCGCCAGCAGCTCGGGACAGTTCAGCTCTGGAAACACCATATATTTT.

The rearrangement links TRBV5-6 to TRBJ2-3; TRBD2 agrees at 7 bases. V shed 0 bases and J 5 bases; nucleotides not matched to a gene: 0. Germline values: CDR1 SGHDT, CDR2 YYEEEE. The CDR3 is 13 residues long. For the CDR3, the DNA is TGTGCCAGCAGCTTGGCGGGGGGAGATACGCAGTATTTT. It codes for CASSLAGGDTQYF.

The CDR3 is CASSTAPRADTQYF. In DNA, the CDR3 is TGTGCCAGTAGTACCGCCCCCAGGGCAGATACGCAGTATTTT. The chain has TRBV19 and TRBJ2-3; TRBD1 might be the D (5 bases). CDR1 LNHDA and CDR2 SQIVND come from the germline V gene (reference sequence). Trimming stripped 4 bases from V and 4 bases from J, with 12 bases between. This CDR3 has 14 amino acids.

The chain employs TRBV5-1 and TRBJ2-3; D is unclear. The CDR3 sequence is 14 residues long. Germline V gene data show CDR1 as SGHRS and CDR2 as YFSETQ. The V end was cut by 2 bases, the J end by 2 bases, with 9 bases between. The CDR3 is CASSFGLTTDTQYF. Here the CDR3 DNA reads TGCGCCAGCAGCTTCGGGTTAACCACAGATACGCAGTATTTT.

The rearrangement joins TRBV5-1 to TRBJ1-1, with D maybe TRBD1 (5 bases). CDR1 SGHRS and CDR2 YFSETQ come from the germline V gene. Trimming stripped 2 bases from V and 3 bases from J, with 17 bases between. This CDR3 has 16 residues. The CDR3 region is CASSFRGLGGDTEAFF. The CDR3 nucleotides are TGCGCCAGCAGCTTTAGGGGACTTGGGGGGGACACTGAAGCTTTCTTT.

V is TRBV4-3 and J is TRBJ1-1; weak D call: TRBD1 (5 bases). This CDR3 is built from 14 residues. V gave up 0 bases and J gave up 6 bases, with 11 bases separating them. Germline V gene lookup returns CDR1 LGHNA and CDR2 YSLEER. The CDR3 protein is CASSQDPAGAEAFF. The CDR3 region has the DNA TGCGCCAGCAGCCAAGACCCGGCGGGGGCTGAAGCTTTCTTT.

This rearrangement joins TRBV5-1 to TRBJ2-1; D might be TRBD1 (6 bases). The V and J ends lost 6 bases and 0 bases respectively, with 13 bases between them. This CDR3 contains 15 residues. Germline V gives CDR1 SGHRS, CDR2 YFSETQ. CDR3 residues: CASTRGGSSYNEQFF. CDR3 DNA sequence: TGCGCCAGCACGCGAGGGGGAAGCTCCTACAATGAGCAGTTCTTC.

This clone was detected ten times or more. The chain joins TRBV6-5 to TRBJ1-2; D unresolved. The CDR3 is 14 residues long. The V gene's germline CDR1 is MNHEY and CDR2 SVGAGI. V was shortened by 1 base and J by 6 bases, with 12 bases between the two germline ends. CDR3 region: CASSYFVDSHGYTF. CDR3 DNA sequence: TGTGCCAGCAGTTACTTCGTCGACTCTCATGGCTACACCTTC.

This clone was seen once. The chain combines TRBV5-8 with TRBJ1-1; D is possibly TRBD1 (5 bases). The CDR3 is made up of 14 amino acids. V was clipped by 4 bases and J by 7 bases, with 17 bases between them. Looked up from germline, CDR1 is SGHTS and CDR2 is YDEGEE. As DNA, the CDR3 is TGTGCCAGCAGCCGCGGCCCGGGGGGGATTGAAGCTTTCTTT. It encodes CASSRGPGGIEAFF.

The rearrangement uses TRBV13 and TRBJ1-2; 8 nucleotides line up with TRBD1. The CDR3 sequence is 14 residues long. V gave up 5 bases and J gave up 4 bases; unmatched junction bases: 6. Germline assignment: CDR1 PRHDT and CDR2 FYEKMQ (reference sequence). The CDR3 DNA is TGTGCCAGCAGCCGGGACAGGATGGGCTATGGCTACACCTTC. Amino acids: CASSRDRMGYGYTF.

The rearrangement uses TRBV5-1 and TRBJ2-1; TRBD2 matches 12 bases. The germline V gene encodes CDR1 SGHRS and CDR2 YFSETQ. This CDR3 region has 13 residues. The V gene end was trimmed by 0 bases and the J gene end by 16 bases; junction bases not matched to a gene: 5. Here the CDR3 reads CASSLALAGGAFF. In DNA form, the CDR3 reads TGCGCCAGCAGCTTGGCACTAGCGGGAGGAGCTTTCTTC.

The V call is TRBV2, the J call TRBJ2-1; 11 nucleotides agree with TRBD2. Germline CDR1 is SNHLY and CDR2 is FYNNEI. After removal of 7 bases from V and 4 bases from J, the junction contained 9 bases not matched to a gene. The CDR3 has 16 residues. The chain's CDR3 is CASTFTSGGFYNEQFF. In DNA form, the CDR3 reads TGTGCCAGCACCTTTACTAGCGGGGGTTTTTACAATGAGCAGTTCTTC.

The chain uses TRBV28 and TRBJ1-1; no clear D. The germline V gene encodes CDR1 MDHEN and CDR2 SYDVKM. V was cut by 7 bases and J by 4 bases, with 13 bases left in between. This CDR3 region has 13 residues. CDR3 DNA sequence: TGTGCCAGCACCCCCCTCGGTGGCACTGAAGCTTTCTTT. The encoded protein is CASTPLGGTEAFF.

Only a few counts were recorded for this clone. This chain joins TRBV7-2 and TRBJ1-2; D possibly corresponds to TRBD1 (6 bases). The CDR3 has 13 residues. Germline V CDR1 and CDR2: SGHTA, FQGNSA. Deletions cut 4 bases from V and 4 bases from J, with 10 bases between. The DNA of the CDR3 is TGTGCCAGCAGCTCAGGGGACGGCTATGGCTACACCTTC. Translated: CASSSGDGYGYTF.

The chain combines TRBV25-1 with TRBJ2-3; 14 bases align to TRBD2. V was pared by 5 bases and J by 4 bases, with 2 bases of the junction left unmatched. The CDR3 totals 15 residues. From germline, CDR1 is MGHDK and CDR2 SYGVNS. The CDR3 sequence: CASSPTSGGADTQYF. The CDR3 DNA sequence: TGTGCCAGCAGTCCGACTAGCGGGGGGGCAGATACGCAGTATTTT.

This clone showed up just a few times. This chain connects TRBV4-1 to TRBJ1-1; no reliable D call. CDR3 length: 13 amino acids. Looked up from germline, CDR1 is MGHRA and CDR2 is YSYEKL. V was clipped by 0 bases and J by 4 bases, with 6 bases between them. CDR3 in amino acids: CASSQDLRTEAFF. The CDR3 DNA reads as TGCGCCAGCAGCCAAGATCTCCGCACTGAAGCTTTCTTT.

This clone was observed a single time. The V gene is TRBV4-3, the J gene TRBJ2-3, with D possibly TRBD2 on 7 matching bases. In germline, CDR1 is LGHNA, CDR2 YSLEER. The ends were cut back, 4 bases at V and 2 bases at J, with 16 bases in the middle. CDR3 length: 16 amino acids. DNA for the CDR3: TGCGCCAGCAGCCGGGTTCTGGGGGGGGCCACAGATACGCAGTATTTT. Its translation is CASSRVLGGATDTQYF.